This T cell receptor beta chain was captured by sequencing in a study of CD8 T cells in Susac syndrome. Study results and limitations: The relatively small number of individuals in the TCR sequencing and HLA analysis was acknowledged by the study.

A word on this clonotype: What it recognizes is unknown.

After extraction with the RNeasy kit, roughly 0.45 to 1 ug of the RNA was reverse transcribed using random hexamers. Across 54 Vbeta and 13 Jbeta, immunoSEQ multiplex PCR amplified TCR beta CDR3. TCRdb recomputed calls from the immunoSEQ multiplex PCR reads with MiXCR, one row per CDR3 protein. The profile covers 160,000 or so distinct CDR3 sequences, with under 95% appearing a single time and roughly 0.08% taken by the ten largest. Healthy donors served as age- and sex-matched controls. The CDR3 is made up of 14 amino acids. V was cut by 2 bases and J by 4 bases, with 6 bases left in between. Germline V CDR1 and CDR2: SGHDN, FVKESK.

The rearrangement links TRBV14 to TRBJ2-6; D is unclear. This clonotype originated in a human donor in good health. The material sequenced was CD4+ T cells from PBMCs. CDR3 loop: CASSQRAGANVLTF. The CDR3 bases are TGTGCCAGCAGCCAACGGGCAGGGGCCAACGTCCTGACTTTC.